The clone carrying this T cell receptor (beta chain) appeared many times. Its specificity is unknown. These data are taken from a study of blood T cells in healthy people across ages. The use of a sample-barcoded 5' primer and a J-beta primer mix characterized a second PCR of 7 to 11 cycles. TCRdb re-derived calls from the 5' RACE reads in MiXCR, one entry per CDR3 protein. The sample contains 1.5 million or so distinct CDR3 sequences, approximately 43% of which appear only once. Per sample, no less than 5 micrograms of total RNA were extracted. The study, taken as a whole, reports: Naive T cell percentage showed a strong correlation with the diversity of TCR beta.

The sequence derives from a woman aged 18-35 years in good health. Sequencing was carried out using blood.

The chain's CDR3 is CASSGGLAGGAYEQYF. CDR3 DNA: TGTGCCAGCAGTGGGGGACTAGCGGGAGGAGCCTACGAGCAGTACTTC. V gene TRBV25-1 combines with J gene TRBJ2-7; the match to TRBD2 covers 15 bases. CDR3 length: 16 amino acids. The ends lost 4 bases at V and 2 bases at J; junction bases unmatched: 3. Germline V CDR1 and CDR2: MGHDK, SYGVNS.